The clone carrying this TCR beta chain appeared many times. Its antigen is not identified. This entry belongs to a study of T cells in Graves' hyperthyroidism and ophthalmopathy. Overall study findings and caveats: The model forecast ophthalmopathy, anticipating it by a median around 6.9 months before onset.

Exclusion criteria comprised uncontrolled infection, other autoimmune disease, pregnancy or lactation. The investigators amplified TCR beta CDR3 regions from RNA transcripts. HTBI primers were used for first-round RT-PCR of the TCR CDR3. TCRdb independently ran MiXCR on the multiplex PCR reads; one entry per CDR3 protein. The sample lists hundreds of thousands of distinct CDR3 sequences; approximately 44% were seen once. The TCR comes from a woman aged 18-29 years with Graves' hyperthyroidism. Sequencing was done on a sample of peripheral blood or thyroid tissue (not recorded which).

As DNA, the CDR3 is TGTGCCATCTCCCCCGGGACAGGGGGGGAGACCCAGTACTTC. It codes for CAISPGTGGETQYF. The rearrangement uses TRBV10-3 and TRBJ2-5, with 11 bases that match TRBD1. This CDR3 spans 14 amino acids. From germline, CDR1 is ENHRY and CDR2 SYGVKD. V lost 8 bases to trimming and J lost 5 bases; unmatched junction nucleotides: 7.